Below are 17 T cell receptor beta chains sequenced from a single sample in a study of blood T cell repertoires in COVID-19. Sequencing used immunoSEQ multiplex PCR; TCRdb keeps in-frame clones, though not all of them. The sample includes roughly 240,000 clones, about 89% of them seen just once. Sequenced material: peripheral blood. These receptors were obtained from a woman in her sixties who had recovered from COVID-19.

This clone appeared a few times. This chain uses TRBV5-1 with TRBJ1-2; D is perhaps TRBD1 (5 bases). The ends were cut back, 0 bases at V and 2 bases at J, with 11 bases in the middle. The CDR3 covers 15 residues. Germline CDR1 is SGHRS and CDR2 is YFSETQ. CDR3 sequence reads: CASSLGTGENYGYTF. The CDR3 DNA reads TGCGCCAGCAGCTTGGGTACAGGCGAAAACTATGGCTACACCTTC. The complete variable domain, with remaining parts taken from reference TRBV5-1 and TRBJ1-2, reads KAGVTQTPRYLIKTRGQQVTLSCSPISGHRSVSWYQQTPGQGLQFLFEYFSETQRNKGNFPGRFSGRQFSNSRSEMNVSTLELGDSALYLCASSLGTGENYGYTFGSGTRLTVV.

The chain carries TRBV7-9 and TRBJ1-1; D gene unclear. CDR1 is SEHNR, CDR2 FQNEAQ, per germline (reference sequence). The CDR3 has 11 amino acids. Trimming left V 1 base short and J 10 bases short, with 7 bases between. CDR3 nucleotide sequence: TGTGCCAGCAGCTTAGTAGGCGGAGCTTTCTTT. It is translated as CASSLVGGAFF.

This chain joins TRBV9 and TRBJ2-3, with 8 bases lining up with TRBD2. Trimming at V came to 2 bases and at J to 4 bases, leaving 6 bases not matched to a gene. This CDR3 contains 15 residues. The germline CDR1 and CDR2 sequences are SGDLS and YYNGEE. CDR3 coding DNA: TGTGCCAGCAGCGTCCGGGGGGGTTTGCCAGATACGCAGTATTTT. Amino acids: CASSVRGGLPDTQYF.

V and J are TRBV7-9 and TRBJ2-2; no clear D gene. V gave up 1 base and J gave up 5 bases, with 8 bases separating them. Germline V gene data show CDR1 as SEHNR and CDR2 as FQNEAQ (reference sequence). The CDR3 covers 14 residues. The CDR3 sequence is CASSLDLSTGELFF. In nucleotides, the CDR3 is TGTGCCAGCAGCTTAGATCTGAGTACCGGGGAGCTGTTTTTT.

The gene calls are TRBV5-1 and TRBJ1-3, with 7 positions matching TRBD1. The CDR3 spans 16 residues. V dropped 4 bases and J dropped 2; count of bases not matched to a gene: 9. Germline CDR1 reads SGHRS; CDR2 reads YFSETQ. CDR3 region: CASSPGPTGPGNTIYF. The CDR3 coding sequence is TGCGCCAGCAGCCCGGGTCCGACAGGGCCTGGAAACACCATATATTTT.

CDR3 coding DNA: TGTGCCAGCAGTCATTTCCCAGATACGCAGTATTTT. Translating it yields CASSHFPDTQYF. The gene calls are TRBV27 and TRBJ2-3; D remains ambiguous. Germline V gene lookup returns CDR1 MNHEY and CDR2 SMNVEV (reference sequence). V lost 5 bases and J 4 bases, leaving 7 bases between the germline ends. This CDR3 has 12 amino acids.

The chain employs TRBV11-2 and TRBJ2-5; D remains unclear. The length of the CDR3 is 12 residues. V lost 5 bases and J 3 bases, leaving 7 bases between the germline ends. The germline V gene has CDR1 SGHAT and CDR2 FQNNGV. In DNA, the CDR3 is TGTGCCAGCAGCCCTTCGGAAGAGACCCAGTACTTC. The encoded protein is CASSPSEETQYF.

The count of this clone is one. The chain joins TRBV2 to TRBJ1-3; 9 nucleotides line up with TRBD1. With V trimmed by 5 bases and J by 1 base, 3 bases remained unmatched. The CDR3 totals 15 residues. Germline CDR1 is SNHLY and CDR2 is FYNNEI. CDR3 residues: CASSLDRGSGNTIYF. Written as DNA, the CDR3 is TGTGCCAGCAGTTTAGACAGGGGGTCTGGAAACACCATATATTTT.

The chain carries TRBV19 and TRBJ2-1; 9 nucleotides match TRBD1. The trim removed 5 bases at V and 3 bases at J, leaving 5 bases unmatched. CDR1 is LNHDA, CDR2 SQIVND, per germline (reference sequence). The CDR3 is 15 amino acids. The CDR3 nucleotides are TGTGCCAGTAGTCCCATGACAGGGGGCTACAATGAGCAGTTCTTC. As protein: CASSPMTGGYNEQFF.

The chain links TRBV7-3 to TRBJ2-1; TRBD1 matches 9 bases. J gave up 4 bases and V 0 bases, and 4 bases lay outside the gene matches. Germline V CDR1 and CDR2: SGHTA, FQGTGA. The CDR3 extends over 16 amino acids. CDR3 nucleotide sequence: TGTGCCAGCAGCTTAACTGGGGGACAGGGTTACAATGAGCAGTTCTTC. It yields the protein CASSLTGGQGYNEQFF.

Comments on this clone: Other DNA sequences in this specimen translate into the identical CDR3. The chain has TRBV6-6 and TRBJ1-1; possible D gene TRBD1, 6 bases. This CDR3 contains 14 residues. Germline V CDR1 and CDR2: MNHNY, SVGAGI (reference sequence). Trimming removed 0 bases from V and 1 base from J, with 6 bases in between. CDR3: CASSYSGGNTEAFF. CDR3 DNA sequence: TGTGCCAGCAGTTACTCAGGGGGGAACACTGAAGCTTTCTTT.

This sequence joins TRBV19 and TRBJ1-1; D gene uncertain. With 8 bases removed from V and 0 bases from J, the gap between germline ends came to 16 bases. Germline CDR1 is LNHDA and CDR2 is SQIVND (reference sequence). The CDR3 consists of 15 residues. CDR3 nucleotides: TGTGCCAGTTTTTCCCAAGCCCAGGTGAACACTGAAGCTTTCTTT. Translating gives CASFSQAQVNTEAFF.

The chain has TRBV7-3 and TRBJ2-7, with D possibly matching TRBD2 (6 bases). Per germline, CDR1 SGHTA and CDR2 FQGTGA. CDR3 length equals 14 residues. The V end lost 0 bases, the J end lost 5 bases, and 11 bases lay between the germline ends. This CDR3 is CASSLTGGPNEQYF. The CDR3 bases are TGTGCCAGCAGCTTAACGGGGGGACCCAACGAGCAGTACTTC.

The chain is built from TRBV5-1 and TRBJ2-3; D is undetermined. The germline V gene encodes CDR1 SGHRS and CDR2 YFSETQ. V lost 4 bases, J lost 4 bases, and 13 bases lay in between. The CDR3 totals 14 residues. This chain's CDR3 is CASSAALSADTQYF. The CDR3 DNA sequence: TGCGCCAGCAGCGCGGCCCTTAGTGCAGATACGCAGTATTTT.

V gene TRBV5-1 combines with J gene TRBJ2-1, with D perhaps matching TRBD1 (5 bases). The CDR3 is 14 residues long. Germline CDR1 SGHRS, CDR2 YFSETQ. The V and J ends lost 5 bases and 4 bases respectively, with 13 bases between them. In nucleotides, the CDR3 is TGCGCCAGCAGGTGGCAGGGCAATTACAATGAGCAGTTCTTC. This codes for CASRWQGNYNEQFF.

Remarks on this clone: One end of the junction varies from germline; a read error may be responsible. The chain uses TRBV7-7 and TRBJ2-5; 10 bases line up with TRBD2. Looked up from germline, CDR1 is SSHAT and CDR2 is FNYEAQ (reference sequence). The CDR3 runs 17 residues. The CDR3 is CASTPGLAGAYQETQYF. For the CDR3, the DNA is TGTGCTAGCACCCCGGGGCTAGCGGGGGCCTACCAAGAGACCCAGTACTTC.

This sequence joins TRBV19 and TRBJ2-2, with TRBD2 as a possible D gene (5 bases). The CDR3 sequence is 14 residues long. Deletions cut 7 bases from V and 4 bases from J, with 13 bases between. CDR1 is LNHDA, CDR2 SQIVND, per germline (reference sequence). In nucleotides, the CDR3 is TGTGCCAGTATTATGCTGGCGGGCACCGGGGAGCTGTTTTTT. Translating it yields CASIMLAGTGELFF.